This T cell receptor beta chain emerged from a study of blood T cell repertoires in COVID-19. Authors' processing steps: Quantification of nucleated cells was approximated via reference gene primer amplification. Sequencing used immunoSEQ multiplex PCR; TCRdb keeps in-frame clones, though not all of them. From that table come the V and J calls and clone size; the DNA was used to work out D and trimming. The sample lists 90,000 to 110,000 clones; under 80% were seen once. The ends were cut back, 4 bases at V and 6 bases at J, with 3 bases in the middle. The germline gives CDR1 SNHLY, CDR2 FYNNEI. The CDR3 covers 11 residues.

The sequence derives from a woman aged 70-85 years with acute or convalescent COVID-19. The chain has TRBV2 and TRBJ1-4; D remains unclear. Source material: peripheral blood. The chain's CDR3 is CASSADEKLFF. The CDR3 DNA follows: TGTGCCAGCAGTGCTGATGAAAAACTGTTTTTT.